This TCR beta chain was retrieved from a study of cytomegalovirus exposure and HLA in healthy donors. Of note for this clone: What it recognizes is unknown.

Both 60 Vbeta primers and 13 Jbeta primers went into the PCR. Some clones are missing from TCRdb's copy, which holds only in-frame ones; the method was immunoSEQ multiplex PCR. The data contain under 200,000 clones, just under 80% of them singletons. Overall study findings and caveats: In a later analysis, a genetic analysis reported fewer productive-TCR N-insertions in an Asian-associated ancestry cluster than the cohort average.

Sequencing input: PBMCs. The TCR originated in a woman aged 45-60 years in good health and CMV-seropositive.

CDR3 coding DNA: TGCGCCAGCAGCTGGCAGGGGGGACGAGGTGAAAAACTGTTTTTT. Protein product: CASSWQGGRGEKLFF. The chain is built from TRBV5-1 and TRBJ1-4; 7 positions match TRBD1. Looked up from germline, CDR1 is SGHRS and CDR2 is YFSETQ. Trimming cost V 3 bases and J 7 bases; bases outside gene matches: 9. The CDR3 covers 15 residues.